The T cell receptor (beta chain) under discussion was sequenced for a study of blood T cell repertoires in COVID-19. Across the study: The United States, Italy and Spain were the sources of the acute and convalescent COVID-19 samples.

This clone was observed a single time. CDR1 and CDR2 (germline): MGHDK, SYGVNS. The CDR3 length is 16 residues. V lost 3 bases and J lost 3; bases outside the gene matches: 6. Recruits, aged roughly 18 to 90 years, lived in 24 US areas. Recovered Cohort 3 donors showed two negative PCRs, clearance, or symptom resolution. Original processing methods: For nucleated cells, counts were estimated from reference gene primer amplification. The repertoire was sequenced with immunoSEQ multiplex PCR; TCRdb's copy has only in-frame clones and lacks some. The D gene and trimming were derived from the DNA, and the V and J assignments and clone size from that table. The top ten clones hold roughly 8.6% of a sample with under 200,000 clones, 84% of them seen once.

The receptor was derived from a woman in her forties or fifties who had recovered from COVID-19. Sequencing used PBMCs or T cells enriched from blood (not recorded which). This chain joins TRBV25-1 and TRBJ2-2; 8 bases align to TRBD1. This CDR3 reads CASSEAGGPYTGELFF. CDR3 nucleotides: TGTGCCAGCAGTGAGGCAGGGGGCCCCTACACCGGGGAGCTGTTTTTT. The whole variable domain, filled in from reference TRBV25-1 and TRBJ2-2, reads EADIYQTPRYLVIGTGKKITLECSQTMGHDKMYWYQQDPGMELHLIHYSYGVNSTEKGDLSSESTVSRIRTEHFPLTLESARPSHTSQYLCASSEAGGPYTGELFFGEGSRLTVL.